The next 11 T cell receptor beta chains were all read from a single sample in a study of T cell responses to AZD1222 COVID-19 vaccine. Repertoires were generated with immunoSEQ multiplex PCR, while TCRdb's copy carries only in-frame clones and drops some. The sample carries about 160,000 clones, 80% to 95% recorded once. The source was peripheral blood, collected 28 days after the second AZD1222 dose. These receptors came from an adult who received the AZD1222 COVID-19 vaccine.

V and J are TRBV16 and TRBJ1-2; no reliable D call. Deletions cut 4 bases from V and 4 bases from J, with 13 bases between. This CDR3 is built from 14 residues. Germline-derived CDR1 and CDR2 are KGHSY and FQNENV. CDR3 residues: CASSPIKGGYGYTF. The CDR3 coding sequence is TGTGCCAGCAGCCCCATCAAGGGAGGCTATGGCTACACCTTC.

CDR3 in amino acids: CASPFTADGYTF. The DNA of the CDR3 is TGTGCCAGCCCCTTCACTGCGGATGGCTACACCTTC. The V call is TRBV27, the J call TRBJ1-2; D is ambiguous. V dropped 8 bases and J dropped 6 bases, with 13 bases sitting between them. The CDR3 loop spans 12 amino acids. CDR1 and CDR2 (germline): MNHEY, SMNVEV (reference sequence).

This clone was picked up one time. The chain combines TRBV7-9 with TRBJ2-2, with 16 positions matching TRBD2. Germline values: CDR1 SEHNR, CDR2 FQNEAQ (reference sequence). This CDR3 has 17 amino acids. J lost 0 bases, V lost 7 bases, and 2 bases had no gene match. This CDR3 reads CASKGLAGGPNTGELFF. As DNA, the CDR3 is TGTGCCAGCAAGGGACTAGCGGGAGGGCCGAACACCGGGGAGCTGTTTTTT.

The chain recombines TRBV7-9 with TRBJ2-5, with 10 bases lining up with TRBD2. J was trimmed by 3 bases and V by 4 bases; bases with no gene match: 5. The CDR3 sequence is 15 residues long. CDR1 is SEHNR, CDR2 FQNEAQ, per germline (reference sequence). The CDR3 nucleotides read TGTGCCAGCAGCTCACGAGCGGGGGGGGAAGAGACCCAGTACTTC. This gives the protein CASSSRAGGEETQYF.

V usage is TRBV15 and J usage is TRBJ2-5; TRBD1 might be the D (5 bases). The CDR3 covers 13 residues. V was trimmed by 6 bases and J by 1 base, leaving 9 bases between them. CDR1 is LNHNV, CDR2 YYDKDF, per germline (reference sequence). The CDR3 reads CATRQGSQETQYF. CDR3 bases: TGTGCCACCAGGCAGGGCAGCCAAGAGACCCAGTACTTC.

This sequence joins TRBV24-1 and TRBJ1-1, with no clear D. Germline V gives CDR1 KGHDR, CDR2 SFDVKD. CDR3 length: 13 amino acids. Trimming took 5 bases from V and 2 from J, leaving 8 bases between them. DNA of the CDR3: TGTGCCACCAGTGGTGCGGATAACACTGAAGCTTTCTTT. This encodes CATSGADNTEAFF.

The gene calls are TRBV3-1 (or the pseudogene TRBV3-2) and TRBJ2-7; 14 bases are shared with TRBD2. Trimming at V came to 1 base and at J to 4 bases, leaving 0 bases not matched to a gene. This CDR3 spans 15 amino acids. CDR1 and CDR2 (germline): LGHDT, YNNKEL (reference sequence). The CDR3 protein is CASSQGLAGGYEQYF. CDR3 DNA: TGTGCCAGCAGCCAAGGACTAGCGGGAGGGTACGAGCAGTACTTC.

V gene TRBV30 combines with J gene TRBJ1-6; a weak D match, TRBD1 (5 bases). V was trimmed by 2 bases and J by 0 bases, leaving 14 bases between them. The CDR3 spans 17 residues. Per the germline V gene, CDR1 is GTSNPN and CDR2 is SVGIG (reference sequence). CDR3 residues: CAWSRRGSSSYNSPLHF. The CDR3 region has the DNA TGTGCCTGGAGTCGTCGGGGCAGCAGCTCCTATAATTCACCCCTCCACTTT. Together with reference TRBV30 and TRBJ1-6, the CDR3 gives the full variable domain: SQTIHQWPATLVQPVGSPLSLECTVEGTSNPNLYWYRQAAGRGLQLLFYSVGIGQISSEVPQNLSASRPQDRQFILSSKKLLLSDSGFYLCAWSRRGSSSYNSPLHFGNGTRLTVT.

The gene calls are TRBV10-2 and TRBJ2-3; the match to TRBD2 covers 12 bases. Germline CDR1 is WSHSY and CDR2 is SAAADI. V trimming: 6 bases; J trimming: 6 bases; junction bases outside the gene matches: 7. This CDR3 comprises 15 residues. The DNA of the CDR3 is TGCGCCAGCAGGGGGACTAGCGGGCCCCGGGATACGCAGTATTTT. Protein product: CASRGTSGPRDTQYF.

This sequence joins TRBV6-1 and TRBJ1-1; tentative D call: TRBD1 (5 bases). The CDR3 sequence is 14 residues long. With 3 bases removed from V and 4 bases from J, the gap between germline ends came to 12 bases. Germline loops: CDR1 MNHNS, CDR2 SASEGT. Here the CDR3 reads CASSEQGRGTEAFF. The CDR3 bases are TGTGCCAGCAGTGAGCAGGGTCGTGGCACTGAAGCTTTCTTT.

This chain connects TRBV6-5 to TRBJ1-1; maybe TRBD1 (5 bases). V gave up 2 bases and J gave up 4 bases, with 8 bases separating them. This CDR3 spans 13 amino acids. The germline V gene encodes CDR1 MNHEY and CDR2 SVGAGI. CDR3 nucleotide sequence: TGTGCCAGCAGTTACGAGGGGAGCACTGAAGCTTTCTTT. It translates to CASSYEGSTEAFF.